Below, 21 T cell receptor beta chains from the same sample are listed, as sequenced in a study of cytomegalovirus exposure and HLA in healthy donors. Both 60 Vbeta primers and 13 Jbeta primers went into the PCR. Sequencing was performed with immunoSEQ multiplex PCR; in TCRdb, only in-frame clones are kept and a portion is missing. Of roughly 170,000 clones listed, 71% are singletons. Material for sequencing was PBMCs. These receptors were taken from a girl aged 5 to 17 in good health and CMV-seronegative.

The gene calls are TRBV7-6 and TRBJ2-5; 7 positions match TRBD2. CDR3 length equals 13 residues. With 4 bases clipped from V and 1 base from J, the junction kept 0 bases outside the gene matches. Germline V gene data show CDR1 as SGHVS and CDR2 as FNYEAQ. CDR3 sequence reads: CASSWGGQETQYF. CDR3 sequence (DNA): TGTGCCAGCAGCTGGGGGGGCCAAGAGACCCAGTACTTC.

This sequence joins TRBV29-1 and TRBJ1-5, with a tentative D call TRBD1 (6 bases). The CDR3 is 12 amino acids. Germline values: CDR1 SQVTM, CDR2 ANQGSEA. Trimming removed 7 bases from V and 8 bases from J, with 15 bases in between. The CDR3 region is CSASREGEPQHF. The CDR3 region has the DNA TGCAGCGCCTCCCGGGAGGGGGAGCCCCAGCATTTT.

There are a few counts of this clone. This sequence joins TRBV12-5 and TRBJ2-3; a weak D match, TRBD1 (5 bases). The ends were cut back, 2 bases at V and 4 bases at J, with 13 bases in the middle. CDR3 length: 15 residues. Germline lookup yields CDR1 LGHNT and CDR2 FRNRAP. The CDR3 reads CASGLTFLRADTQYF. The CDR3 nucleotides read TGTGCTAGTGGTTTGACCTTTCTCAGGGCAGATACGCAGTATTTT.

The V gene is TRBV6-1, the J gene TRBJ1-2; D remains unclear. V gave up 5 bases and J gave up 3 bases, with 10 bases separating them. Germline CDR1 and CDR2: MNHNS and SASEGT. This CDR3 has 13 amino acids. CDR3 loop: CASSLDGYYGYTF. DNA of the CDR3: TGTGCCAGCAGTCTAGACGGCTACTATGGCTACACCTTC.

This clone appeared a single time. The DNA of the CDR3 is TGTGCCAGCAGTTACCCGACAGGAACGGATCAGCCCCAGCATTTT. This codes for CASSYPTGTDQPQHF. This sequence joins TRBV6-6 and TRBJ1-5, with D possibly being TRBD1 (6 bases). Germline CDR1 reads MNHNY; CDR2 reads SVGAGI (reference sequence). The CDR3 is made up of 15 amino acids. The V and J ends lost 2 bases and 5 bases respectively, with 13 bases between them.

The rearrangement uses TRBV18 and TRBJ1-5, with D unresolved. The CDR3 extends over 12 amino acids. V shed 2 bases and J shed 9 bases, with 8 bases lying between them. Germline V gene data show CDR1 as KGHSH and CDR2 as LQKENI. The CDR3 bases are TGTGCCAGCTCACCATCCCCGGGGCCCCAGCATTTT. It specifies CASSPSPGPQHF.

This clone was picked up a small number of times. This chain connects TRBV20-1 to TRBJ1-1; TRBD1 is a possible D gene (6 bases). Germline V gene data show CDR1 as DFQATT and CDR2 as SNEGSKA (reference sequence). There are 11 residues in the CDR3. V was clipped by 6 bases and J by 8 bases, with 13 bases between them. The CDR3 coding sequence is TGCAGTGCGAGGACAGACTTAGAAGCTTTCTTT. It specifies CSARTDLEAFF.

This clone was seen more than once but under ten times. V usage is TRBV7-9 and J usage is TRBJ1-3; the match to TRBD1 covers 7 bases. Germline CDR1 and CDR2: SEHNR and FQNEAQ (reference sequence). V shed 0 bases and J 3 bases; nucleotides not matched to a gene: 2. This CDR3 has 15 residues. CDR3: CASSLAGDSGNTIYF. The CDR3 nucleotides are TGTGCCAGCAGCTTAGCGGGGGACAGTGGAAACACCATATATTTT. Full variable domain (rest looked up from reference TRBV7-9 and TRBJ1-3): DTGVSQNPRHKITKRGQNVTFRCDPISEHNRLYWYRQTLGQGPEFLTYFQNEAQLEKSRLLSDRFSAERPKGSFSTLEIQRTEQGDSAMYLCASSLAGDSGNTIYFGEGSWLTVV.

This clone was seen more than once but under ten times. The chain employs TRBV5-4 and TRBJ1-4; TRBD1 might be the D (6 bases). V dropped 4 bases and J dropped 5 bases, with 15 bases sitting between them. The germline CDR1 and CDR2 sequences are SGHNT and YYREEE (reference sequence). CDR3 length: 15 residues. The chain's CDR3 is CASSPTGSLNEKLFF. The CDR3 DNA sequence: TGTGCCAGCAGCCCTACAGGGAGTCTAAATGAAAAACTGTTTTTT.

CDR3 residues: CASSLWGQGATNTEAFF. CDR3 nucleotides: TGCGCCAGCAGCTTGTGGGGACAGGGCGCAACAAACACTGAAGCTTTCTTT. The chain has TRBV5-1 and TRBJ1-1; 9 nucleotides match TRBD1. V lost 1 base and J lost 2; bases outside the gene matches: 9. The CDR3 is made up of 17 amino acids. CDR1 is SGHRS, CDR2 YFSETQ, per germline.

V is TRBV5-1 and J is TRBJ2-1; maybe TRBD2 (6 bases). Trimming stripped 0 bases from V and 0 bases from J, with 7 bases between. The length of the CDR3 is 15 residues. Germline V lookup: CDR1 SGHRS, CDR2 YFSETQ. The CDR3 loop reads CASSLGGDSYNEQFF. The CDR3 nucleotides read TGCGCCAGCAGCTTGGGGGGGGACTCCTACAATGAGCAGTTCTTC.

This clone turned up a few times. This CDR3 is CASGIPRYGYTF. The CDR3 DNA follows: TGTGCTAGTGGTATCCCTAGGTATGGCTACACCTTC. The chain has TRBV12-5 and TRBJ1-2, with no clear D. This CDR3 spans 12 amino acids. From germline, CDR1 is LGHNT and CDR2 FRNRAP. Trimming pared 5 bases from V and 5 bases from J, leaving 9 bases between.

This clone has a handful of counts. The chain has TRBV6-6 and TRBJ2-1, with D hard to call. V shed 6 bases and J shed 2 bases, with 14 bases lying between them. CDR1 and CDR2 (germline): MNHNY, SVGAGI (reference sequence). The CDR3 has 15 residues. The CDR3 DNA reads TGTGCCAGCAGAACGACACCTAACCCCTACAATGAGCAGTTCTTC. This sequence encodes CASRTTPNPYNEQFF.

The chain joins TRBV30 to TRBJ1-4, with 8 bases lining up with TRBD1. The J segment lost 3 bases and the V segment lost 5 bases, leaving 5 bases of the junction unmatched. Germline V CDR1 and CDR2: GTSNPN, SVGIG (reference sequence). This CDR3 region has 14 residues. The CDR3 DNA is TGTGCCTGGGAGCAGGGGGCGGCTAATGAAAAACTGTTTTTT. Translation gives CAWEQGAANEKLFF.

The chain recombines TRBV6-1 with TRBJ1-2; D remains unclear. V lost 0 bases and J lost 4, with 9 bases in between. Germline V gene sequence: CDR1 MNHNS, CDR2 SASEGT. There are 14 residues in the CDR3. CDR3 sequence (DNA): TGTGCCAGCAGTGAAGCGCGGGGAGGCTATGGCTACACCTTC. Protein product: CASSEARGGYGYTF.

This clone was seen only a few times. The rearrangement uses TRBV5-8 and TRBJ2-7; 7 bases align to TRBD1. This CDR3 contains 18 residues. The V gene's germline CDR1 is SGHTS and CDR2 YDEGEE. The junction had 20 bases not matched to a gene; V was cut back by 2 bases and J by 6 bases. This chain's CDR3 is CASSFDTMGRDSSLEQYF. The CDR3, as DNA: TGTGCCAGCAGCTTTGATACAATGGGCCGGGACAGCTCCCTCGAGCAGTACTTC. Variable domain in full (rest from reference TRBV5-8 and TRBJ2-7): EAGVTQSPTHLIKTRGQQATLRCSPISGHTSVYWYQQALGLGLQFLLWYDEGEERNRGNFPPRFSGRQFPNYSSELNVNALELEDSALYLCASSFDTMGRDSSLEQYFGPGTRLTVT.

The rearrangement joins TRBV10-1 to TRBJ2-5; maybe TRBD2 (6 bases). V lost 4 bases and J 5 bases, leaving 11 bases between the germline ends. The CDR3 spans 13 residues. In germline, CDR1 is WNHNN, CDR2 SYGVQD (reference sequence). The CDR3 nucleotides are TGCGCCAGCAGTGGGACTATGGTTGAGACCCAGTACTTC. It codes for CASSGTMVETQYF.

The chain employs TRBV27 and TRBJ2-1; TRBD1 matches 7 bases. The CDR3 sequence is 11 residues long. Germline V gives CDR1 MNHEY, CDR2 SMNVEV (reference sequence). V trimming: 10 bases; J trimming: 8 bases; junction bases outside the gene matches: 5. The CDR3 DNA reads TGTGCCACGACAGGGTTGGATGAGCAGTTCTTC. Translated: CATTGLDEQFF.

V gene TRBV4-1 combines with J gene TRBJ1-1; D is unclear. Trimming removed 1 base at V and 4 bases at J, with 16 bases between. Germline loops: CDR1 MGHRA, CDR2 YSYEKL. The CDR3 is made up of 16 amino acids. The CDR3 loop reads CASSQVPGRGRTEAFF. In DNA form, the CDR3 reads TGCGCCAGCAGCCAAGTGCCGGGGAGAGGACGCACTGAAGCTTTCTTT.

V usage is TRBV19 and J usage is TRBJ2-5, with 9 positions matching TRBD1. The germline V gene encodes CDR1 LNHDA and CDR2 SQIVND (reference sequence). The junction had 22 bases not matched to a gene; V was cut back by 6 bases and J by 5 bases. The CDR3 has 19 residues. The chain's CDR3 is CASSEMEHTGTGITETQYF. Here the CDR3 DNA reads TGTGCCAGTAGCGAAATGGAACACACCGGGACAGGGATCACGGAGACCCAGTACTTC.

The J gene is TRBJ1-1, the V gene TRBV9; a weak D match, TRBD1 (5 bases). The CDR3 loop spans 15 amino acids. Germline V lookup: CDR1 SGDLS, CDR2 YYNGEE. V lost 4 bases to trimming and J lost 0 bases, with 13 bases between them. CDR3 DNA sequence: TGTGCCAGCAGCCCAAGCGGGGGGATGAACACTGAAGCTTTCTTT. Residues: CASSPSGGMNTEAFF. Using reference TRBV9 and TRBJ1-1 for the parts outside the CDR3, the full variable domain is DSGVTQTPKHLITATGQRVTLRCSPRSGDLSVYWYQQSLDQGLQFLIQYYNGEERAKGNILERFSAQQFPDLHSELNLSSLELGDSALYFCASSPSGGMNTEAFFGQGTRLTVV.